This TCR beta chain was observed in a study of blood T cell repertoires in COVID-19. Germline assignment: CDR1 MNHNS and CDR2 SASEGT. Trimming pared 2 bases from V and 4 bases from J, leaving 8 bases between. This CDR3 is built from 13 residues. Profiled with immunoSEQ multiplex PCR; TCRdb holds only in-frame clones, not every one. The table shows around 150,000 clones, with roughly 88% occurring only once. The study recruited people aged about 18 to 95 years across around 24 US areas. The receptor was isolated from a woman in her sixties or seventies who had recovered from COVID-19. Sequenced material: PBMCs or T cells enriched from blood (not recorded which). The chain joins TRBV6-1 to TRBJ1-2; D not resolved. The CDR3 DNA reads TGTGCCAGCAGTGAAACGTGGGCCTATGGCTACACCTTC. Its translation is CASSETWAYGYTF.